The present T cell receptor beta chain was sequenced within a study of siplizumab effects on memory and regulatory T cells. This clone came up a few times. V lost 4 bases and J lost 2, with 14 bases in between. Germline values: CDR1 GTSNPN, CDR2 SVGIG (reference sequence). The CDR3 has 14 residues. Sequencing used immunoSEQ multiplex PCR; TCRdb keeps in-frame clones, though not all of them. The table lists 90,000 to 95,000 clones, approximately 93% of them singletons, with approximately 5.9% in the top ten. The TCR was taken from a human donor in good health. The sequenced sample consisted of CD8+ T cells sorted from blood. The rearrangement uses TRBV30 and TRBJ1-2; D not resolved. CDR3 sequence (DNA): TGTGCCTGGACGGAAGGGAACTGGAACTATGGCTACACCTTC. It encodes CAWTEGNWNYGYTF. The entire variable domain, with the rest obtained from reference TRBV30 and TRBJ1-2, is as follows: SQTIHQWPATLVQPVGSPLSLECTVEGTSNPNLYWYRQAAGRGLQLLFYSVGIGQISSEVPQNLSASRPQDRQFILSSKKLLLSDSGFYLCAWTEGNWNYGYTFGSGTRLTVV.